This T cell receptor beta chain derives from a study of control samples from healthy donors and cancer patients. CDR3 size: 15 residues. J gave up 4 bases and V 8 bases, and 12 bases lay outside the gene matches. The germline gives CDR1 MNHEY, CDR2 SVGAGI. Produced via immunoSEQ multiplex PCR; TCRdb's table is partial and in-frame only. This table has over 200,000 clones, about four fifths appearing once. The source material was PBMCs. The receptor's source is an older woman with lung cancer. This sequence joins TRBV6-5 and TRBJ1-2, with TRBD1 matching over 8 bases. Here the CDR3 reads CASGQGGSGVYGYTF. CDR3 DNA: TGTGCCAGCGGACAGGGAGGTTCGGGGGTCTATGGCTACACCTTC.